This T cell receptor (beta chain) was recorded in a study of CXCR4 blockade with PD-1 therapy in pancreatic cancer. The archived tumor blocks came from patients without neoadjuvant therapy before resection. The germline V and J ends were trimmed by 5 bases and 2 bases, with 16 bases remaining between them. Germline V gene data show CDR1 as MDHEN and CDR2 as SYDVKM. This CDR3 is built from 15 residues. With regard to this clone: The antigen is undetermined.

The study, taken as a whole, reports: Sequencing covered TCRbeta chains only, not alpha chains.

Sequenced by immunoSEQ multiplex PCR; TCRdb stores in-frame clones only, minus some. The table lists approximately 4,800 clones, 50% to 60% of them singletons. The sequencing input was tumor tissue. The TCR comes from a human donor with pancreatic ductal adenocarcinoma. The chain carries TRBV28 and TRBJ2-7; D gene unclear. CDR3 DNA sequence: TGTGCCAGCAGTGCCCCAGGACCAGCCACCTACGAGCAGTACTTC. This translates into CASSAPGPATYEQYF.